This T cell receptor (beta chain) was sequenced for a study of regulatory T cells in long-lasting Graves disease. The time point is: persistent/refractory GD, antithyroid drugs over 5 years with positive TRAb. PBMC-derived RNA was used for the TCR library. This clonotype was observed many times. To make TCR beta libraries, researchers used iRepertoire HTBI primers and Arm-PCR of CDR3 regions. TCRdb recomputed calls from the multiplex PCR reads with MiXCR, one row per CDR3 protein. The sample carries more than 350,000 distinct CDR3 sequences, roughly 21% recorded once. The V gene lost 3 bases and the J gene lost 7 bases, with 24 bases spanning the gap. The CDR3 consists of 16 residues. CDR1 is GTSNPN and CDR2 is SVGIG in the germline V gene (reference sequence).

V gene TRBV30 combines with J gene TRBJ2-5; the D gene is possibly TRBD1 (5 bases). The sample in question was peripheral blood mononuclear cells (PBMCs), obtained when the disease was refractory, from a patient treated with antithyroid drugs. The receptor comes from a female donor with Graves disease. This CDR3 is CAWRFRETSRKRTQYF. The DNA for the CDR3 is TGTGCCTGGAGGTTCAGGGAAACATCAAGAAAGCGGACCCAGTACTTC.